This entry describes one T cell receptor (beta chain). Its specificity is not known. This entry belongs to a study of T cell responses to AZD1222 COVID-19 vaccine. Study results and caveats: Regions 160-218 and 743-854 held dominance among vaccine-associated CD4 TCRs, which spanned spike. Without day 14 samples, only post-peak T cell repertoires were studied. Nearly half of the spike-specific TCRs reportedly recognize variant regions that carry no mutations.

Libraries were prepared by immunoSEQ multiplex PCR; TCRdb keeps only in-frame clonotypes and omits some of them. The profile covers roughly 100,000 clones, with more than 70% appearing a single time and over 15% taken by the ten largest. V lost 3 bases, J lost 5 bases, and 8 bases lay in between. This CDR3 has 13 residues. This sequence was found in an adult in good health. The rearrangement links TRBV12-3 or TRBV12-4 to TRBJ2-1; D is unresolved. The sequencing used peripheral blood, collected on day 0 of AZD1222 vaccination. As DNA, the CDR3 is TGTGCCAGCAGTTTGGGTATTGACAATGAGCAGTTCTTC. Residues: CASSLGIDNEQFF.